This entry describes one T cell receptor beta chain. How the authors handled the data: It was from reference gene primer amplification that nucleated cell counts were estimated. The protocol was immunoSEQ multiplex PCR, while the TCRdb copy is restricted to in-frame clones and leaves out a portion. The V and J calls and clone size come from that table; D and trimming were worked out from the DNA. The sample comprises around 190,000 clones, 70% to 85% of which are singletons, and around 13% rests with the top ten. This record belongs to a study of blood T cell repertoires in COVID-19. The wider study: Samples of COVID-19 (acute and convalescent) were obtained from the United States, Italy and Spain.

Germline V gene lookup returns CDR1 SNHLY and CDR2 FYNNEI. The CDR3 consists of 14 residues. V lost 1 base, J lost 1 base, and 7 bases lay in between. The chain carries TRBV2 and TRBJ2-5, with D perhaps matching TRBD1 (6 bases). The receptor's source is a human donor in a cohort sampled during active COVID-19. The sample comprised peripheral blood. CDR3 coding DNA: TGTGCCAGCAGTGAAGACAGGGCCCAAGAGACCCAGTACTTC. This encodes CASSEDRAQETQYF.